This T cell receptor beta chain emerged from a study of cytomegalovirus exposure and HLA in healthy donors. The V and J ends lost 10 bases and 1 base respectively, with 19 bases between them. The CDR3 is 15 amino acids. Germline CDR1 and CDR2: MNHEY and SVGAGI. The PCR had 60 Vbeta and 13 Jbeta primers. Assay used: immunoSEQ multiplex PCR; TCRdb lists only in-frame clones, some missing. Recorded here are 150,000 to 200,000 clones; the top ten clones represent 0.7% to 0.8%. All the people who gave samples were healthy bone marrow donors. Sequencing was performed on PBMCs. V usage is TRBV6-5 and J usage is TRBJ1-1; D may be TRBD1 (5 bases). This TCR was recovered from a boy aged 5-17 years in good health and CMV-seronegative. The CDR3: CATRQGGRANTEAFF. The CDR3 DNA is TGTGCCACCCGACAAGGCGGCAGGGCGAACACTGAAGCTTTCTTT.